Shown below are 31 T cell receptor beta chains from a single sample sequenced in a study of T cells after yellow fever vaccination. TCRdb reprocessed the 5' RACE reads with MiXCR, giving one entry per CDR3 protein. Here the sample spans under 200,000 distinct CDR3 sequences, 11% being singletons. The sample was CD8+ T cells sorted from PBMCs, taken 15 days after the yellow fever booster vaccination. Every receptor here comes from a man in his late teens or twenties who received the YFV17D yellow fever vaccine.

This clonotype was observed a few times. The CDR3 here is CASSLSTRLVGTF. CDR3 coding DNA: TGTGCCAGCAGTTTATCGACTAGACTTGTCGGCACCTTC. This chain connects TRBV12-3 or TRBV12-4 to TRBJ1-2; unclear D gene. CDR3 length: 13 residues. Between the trimmed V and J ends, which lost 2 bases and 13 bases, there was a span of 17 bases.

The chain uses TRBV4-1 and TRBJ2-1; 7 bases fit TRBD2. This CDR3 contains 16 residues. Losses at the gene ends were 4 bases for V and 0 bases for J; bases not matched to a gene: 6. Per germline, CDR1 MGHRA and CDR2 YSYEKL. The CDR3 is CASSLASGASYNEQFF. The CDR3 DNA sequence: TGCGCCAGCAGCCTCGCGAGCGGGGCCTCCTACAATGAGCAGTTCTTC.

This clonotype was seen many times. The chain recombines TRBV3-1 with TRBJ2-1; 7 bases agree with TRBD1. The CDR3 covers 15 residues. Germline CDR1 LGHDT, CDR2 YNNKEL (reference sequence). The V segment lost 2 bases and the J segment 2 bases; nucleotides outside the gene matches: 3. CDR3 sequence (DNA): TGTGCCAGCAGCCAACTACAGGGGCCCTACAATGAGCAGTTCTTC. Protein product: CASSQLQGPYNEQFF.

In this sample, this clonotype turned up a few times. V gene TRBV5-1 combines with J gene TRBJ2-4; D is uncertain. The germline V and J ends were trimmed by 3 bases and 0 bases, with 16 bases remaining between them. Germline lookup yields CDR1 SGHRS and CDR2 YFSETQ. There are 17 residues in the CDR3. The CDR3 is CASSSPTDARAKNIQYF. CDR3 DNA: TGCGCCAGCAGCTCCCCGACGGACGCACGAGCCAAAAACATTCAGTACTTC.

V usage is TRBV7-8 and J usage is TRBJ2-7; maybe TRBD2 (5 bases). The CDR3 consists of 14 residues. Germline loops: CDR1 SGHVS, CDR2 FQNEAQ. Trimming took off 1 base at V and 2 bases at J, with 9 bases between the two ends. In DNA, the CDR3 is TGTGCCAGCAGCTTAGGGCCGGGAACCTACGAGCAGTACTTC. This sequence encodes CASSLGPGTYEQYF. The full variable domain, its missing parts supplied by reference TRBV7-8 and TRBJ2-7, is GAGVSQSPRYKVAKRGQDVALRCDPISGHVSLFWYQQALGQGPEFLTYFQNEAQLDKSGLPSDRFFAERPEGSVSTLKIQRTQQEDSAVYLCASSLGPGTYEQYFGPGTRLTVT.

The chain recombines TRBV12-3 or TRBV12-4 with TRBJ1-4; tentative D call: TRBD1 (5 bases). The CDR3 covers 14 residues. Trimming cost V 3 bases and J 8 bases, with 13 bases left between them. The CDR3 bases are TGTGCCAGCAGTTTCGACAGTGGTAGAGAAAAACTGTTTTTT. Amino acids: CASSFDSGREKLFF.

In this sample, this clonotype turned up a few times. One junction end does not reproduce the germline sequence, and a read error may be involved. The chain carries TRBV6-4 and TRBJ2-3, with TRBD2 matching over 8 bases. The germline V gene encodes CDR1 MRHNA and CDR2 SNTAGT. The CDR3 has 13 residues. The CDR3: CASSGTSKDTQYF. CDR3 sequence (DNA): TGTGCCAGCAGTGGGACTAGCAAAGATACGCAGTATTTT.

This chain links TRBV27 with TRBJ1-1, with 7 bases matching TRBD1. Trimming cost V 3 bases and J 4 bases; bases outside gene matches: 5. The CDR3 spans 14 residues. Per germline, CDR1 MNHEY and CDR2 SMNVEV (reference sequence). The DNA for the CDR3 is TGTGCCAGCAGTTTGTCGACAGGGACCACTGAAGCTTTCTTT. Amino acid sequence: CASSLSTGTTEAFF.

This clonotype has just a few counts. The chain is built from TRBV7-9 and TRBJ1-1, with a tentative D call TRBD1 (5 bases). V was pared by 8 bases and J by 1 base, with 11 bases between. This CDR3 has 13 residues. Germline V gene lookup returns CDR1 SEHNR and CDR2 FQNEAQ (reference sequence). The CDR3 DNA is TGTGCCAGCCGGGGCACCCCGAACACTGAAGCTTTCTTT. This encodes CASRGTPNTEAFF.

The chain carries TRBV5-6 and TRBJ2-3; the match to TRBD1 covers 7 bases. Trimming took 5 bases from V and 0 from J; bases not matched to a gene: 9. CDR1 and CDR2 (germline): SGHDT, YYEEEE. The CDR3 is made up of 16 amino acids. The CDR3 here is CASRWETGPSTDTQYF. Here the CDR3 DNA reads TGTGCCAGCAGATGGGAGACAGGGCCTAGCACAGATACGCAGTATTTT. Based on the CDR3 plus reference TRBV5-6 and TRBJ2-3, the full variable domain is DAGVTQSPTHLIKTRGQQVTLRCSPKSGHDTVSWYQQALGQGPQFIFQYYEEEERQRGNFPDRFSGHQFPNYSSELNVNALLLGDSALYLCASRWETGPSTDTQYFGPGTRLTVL.

The CDR3 region is CARSCPQGELGDEQFF. The DNA for the CDR3 is TGTGCCAGAAGCTGCCCACAGGGGGAATTAGGCGATGAGCAGTTCTTC. The V gene is TRBV5-3, the J gene TRBJ2-1, with TRBD1 identical over 8 bases. Being an ORF, TRBV5-3 has a function that is uncertain. The CDR3 runs 16 residues. Germline trimming cut 3 bases from V and 8 bases from J; bases unmatched to any gene: 13.

Here the CDR3 reads CASDGTGVTGELFF. As DNA, the CDR3 is TGTGCCAGCGATGGGACAGGGGTTACCGGGGAGCTGTTTTTT. J is TRBJ2-2 and V is TRBV6-2 or TRBV6-3, with TRBD1 identical over 10 bases. The CDR3 is 14 residues long. V dropped 8 bases and J dropped 5; count of bases not matched to a gene: 5. Germline assignment: CDR1 MNHEY and CDR2 SVGEGT.

This clonotype was counted between two and nine times. V gene TRBV7-9 combines with J gene TRBJ2-1, with D perhaps given as TRBD1 or TRBD2 (6 bases each). Germline values: CDR1 SEHNR, CDR2 FQNEAQ (reference sequence). The V end lost 9 bases, the J end lost 5 bases, and 11 bases lay between the germline ends. The CDR3 covers 12 residues. As DNA, the CDR3 is TGTGCCAGGACAGGAGGGAACAATGAGCAGTTCTTC. This gives the protein CARTGGNNEQFF.

The chain recombines TRBV5-1 with TRBJ2-7; D gene unclear. The CDR3 runs to 15 residues. Germline V gene data show CDR1 as SGHRS and CDR2 as YFSETQ. Trimming removed 0 bases from V and 0 bases from J, with 10 bases in between. DNA of the CDR3: TGCGCCAGCAGCTTGGCCGCGACCGGCTCCTACGAGCAGTACTTC. This codes for CASSLAATGSYEQYF.

This clonotype was detected a few times. The chain employs TRBV11-2 and TRBJ1-5; D is perhaps TRBD1 (5 bases). Deletions cut 4 bases from V and 0 bases from J, with 13 bases between. CDR1 and CDR2 (germline): SGHAT, FQNNGV. CDR3 length: 16 residues. CDR3 nucleotides: TGTGCCAGCAGCTCAGGGACGGCTCATAGCAATCAGCCCCAGCATTTT. It translates to CASSSGTAHSNQPQHF.

This chain joins TRBV19 and TRBJ2-5; D ambiguous. Trimming cost V 3 bases and J 5 bases, with 10 bases left between them. CDR1 and CDR2 (germline): LNHDA, SQIVND (reference sequence). This CDR3 has 13 residues. The CDR3 loop reads CASSIGLGETQYF. CDR3 coding DNA: TGTGCCAGTAGTATCGGCCTTGGGGAGACCCAGTACTTC.

The chain joins TRBV5-1 to TRBJ2-7; 9 nucleotides agree with TRBD2. Germline V gene sequence: CDR1 SGHRS, CDR2 YFSETQ. This CDR3 has 15 residues. V was clipped by 4 bases and J by 6 bases; unmatched bases: 11. The CDR3 reads CASSPTSGEGGEQYF. CDR3 sequence (DNA): TGCGCCAGCAGCCCGACTAGCGGCGAAGGAGGCGAGCAGTACTTC.

This chain uses TRBV5-5 with TRBJ1-1; no firm D call. CDR1 and CDR2 (germline): SGHKS, YYEKEE (reference sequence). V was shortened by 2 bases and J by 4 bases, with 9 bases between the two germline ends. The CDR3 runs to 13 residues. CDR3 in amino acids: CASSFGVGTEAFF. CDR3 coding DNA: TGTGCCAGCAGCTTTGGTGTGGGCACTGAAGCTTTCTTT. Complete variable domain (other parts from reference TRBV5-5 and TRBJ1-1): DAGVTQSPTHLIKTRGQQVTLRCSPISGHKSVSWYQQVLGQGPQFIFQYYEKEERGRGNFPDRFSARQFPNYSSELNVNALLLGDSALYLCASSFGVGTEAFFGQGTRLTVV.

This sequence joins TRBV4-1 and TRBJ2-1, with D possibly matching TRBD2 (7 bases). Trimming pared 3 bases from V and 5 bases from J, leaving 14 bases between. CDR3 size: 15 residues. Germline V gives CDR1 MGHRA, CDR2 YSYEKL. The CDR3 DNA is TGCGCCAGCAGCCAGAGGGGGACTAAGGACAATGAGCAGTTCTTC. This translates into CASSQRGTKDNEQFF.

This clonotype was seen a few times. The chain combines TRBV20-1 with TRBJ2-1, with 8 bases that match TRBD2. CDR3 length: 13 residues. Per the germline V gene, CDR1 is DFQATT and CDR2 is SNEGSKA (reference sequence). V was clipped by 5 bases and J by 6 bases; unmatched bases: 6. The CDR3 coding sequence is TGCAGTGCTGGTGAGGGGACTAGCAATGAGCAGTTCTTC. It translates to CSAGEGTSNEQFF.

The J gene is TRBJ2-7, the V gene TRBV10-3; 10 positions match TRBD1. The CDR3 contains 13 residues. Trimming took 2 bases from V and 7 from J; bases not matched to a gene: 2. Germline CDR1 is ENHRY and CDR2 is SYGVKD. CDR3 DNA sequence: TGTGCCATCAGTGAGAAGGACAGGGGGGAGCAGTACGTC. Its translation is CAISEKDRGEQYV.

The sample holds a few counts of this clonotype. The chain links TRBV7-9 to TRBJ2-4, with 11 bases identical to TRBD2. The length of the CDR3 is 16 residues. After removal of 5 bases from V and 4 bases from J, the junction contained 7 bases not matched to a gene. The germline V gene encodes CDR1 SEHNR and CDR2 FQNEAQ (reference sequence). The CDR3 nucleotides read TGTGCCAGCAGCAGAACTAGCGGGGGATCAAAAAACATTCAGTACTTC. As protein: CASSRTSGGSKNIQYF. The whole variable domain, remainder taken from reference TRBV7-9 and TRBJ2-4, is DTGVSQNPRHKITKRGQNVTFRCDPISEHNRLYWYRQTLGQGPEFLTYFQNEAQLEKSRLLSDRFSAERPKGSFSTLEIQRTEQGDSAMYLCASSRTSGGSKNIQYFGAGTRLSVL.

The rearrangement joins TRBV7-9 to TRBJ2-3, with D perhaps TRBD2 (7 bases). The CDR3 totals 16 residues. V gave up 4 bases and J gave up 2 bases, with 16 bases separating them. The germline V gene has CDR1 SEHNR and CDR2 FQNEAQ (reference sequence). CDR3 region: CASSSFGEGVTDTQYF. The CDR3 DNA sequence: TGTGCCAGCAGCTCGTTCGGGGAGGGGGTCACAGATACGCAGTATTTT.

A few counts support this clonotype. V usage is TRBV6-5 and J usage is TRBJ1-1; D gene ambiguous. Germline loops: CDR1 MNHEY, CDR2 SVGAGI. Trimming removed 2 bases from V and 5 bases from J, with 12 bases in between. The CDR3 has 14 residues. The DNA for the CDR3 is TGTGCCAGCAGTTACGGCCCAATAAGTACTGAAGCTTTCTTT. It specifies CASSYGPISTEAFF.

This clonotype was seen many times. CDR3 DNA sequence: TGTGCCAGCAGCTTACGGGGCACTGAAGCTTTCTTT. Residues: CASSLRGTEAFF. The genes are TRBV7-9 and TRBJ1-1; D remains unclear. CDR3 length equals 12 residues. V lost 2 bases to trimming and J lost 4 bases, with 5 bases between them. The germline gives CDR1 SEHNR, CDR2 FQNEAQ (reference sequence).

For the CDR3, the DNA is TGTGCCAGCAGCAGAAACAGAGGCACCGGGGAGCTGTTTTTT. Protein sequence: CASSRNRGTGELFF. The V call is TRBV5-5, the J call TRBJ2-2; no definite D call. The CDR3 runs 14 residues. V lost 4 bases and J lost 4, with 11 bases in between. Germline V gives CDR1 SGHKS, CDR2 YYEKEE (reference sequence).

Only one count was recorded for this clonotype. The chain has TRBV27 and TRBJ1-1; D might be TRBD1 (5 bases). The germline V gene has CDR1 MNHEY and CDR2 SMNVEV (reference sequence). V was shortened by 6 bases and J by 3 bases, with 11 bases between the two germline ends. CDR3 length: 13 residues. The CDR3 spells CASRSGWDTEAFF. Here the CDR3 DNA reads TGTGCCAGCAGATCAGGGTGGGACACTGAAGCTTTCTTT.

CDR3 coding DNA: TGTGCCAGCAGCGCCCGTGGGGGGGGCCCGAACACTGAAGCTTTCTTT. This codes for CASSARGGGPNTEAFF. The V gene is TRBV9, the J gene TRBJ1-1, with D tentatively TRBD1 (6 bases). This CDR3 is built from 16 residues. V was pared by 3 bases and J by 1 base, with 16 bases between. Looked up from germline, CDR1 is SGDLS and CDR2 is YYNGEE.

The rearrangement uses TRBV5-4 and TRBJ2-7; 7 nucleotides match TRBD1. Losses at the gene ends were 4 bases for V and 2 bases for J; bases not matched to a gene: 6. There are 14 residues in the CDR3. CDR1 is SGHNT and CDR2 is YYREEE in the germline V gene (reference sequence). This CDR3 reads CASSPDRITYEQYF. The CDR3 DNA follows: TGTGCCAGCAGCCCGGACAGGATAACCTACGAGCAGTACTTC.

There are a few counts of this clonotype. The J gene is TRBJ1-6, the V gene TRBV12-3 or TRBV12-4; possibly TRBD1 for D (6 bases). This CDR3 is 18 amino acids long. V was clipped by 4 bases and J by 7 bases, with 23 bases between them. The CDR3 spells CASSYGLVGGSANSPLHF. CDR3 coding DNA: TGTGCCAGCAGTTACGGCCTAGTCGGGGGCAGCGCGAATTCACCCCTCCACTTT.

The chain combines TRBV6-2 or TRBV6-3 with TRBJ2-7, with 8 bases aligning to TRBD1. Trimming took 2 bases from V and 3 from J; bases not matched to a gene: 24. This CDR3 comprises 21 residues. Per germline, CDR1 MNHEY and CDR2 SVGEGT. The chain's CDR3 is CASSYGIATSSGQDRDYEQYF. DNA of the CDR3: TGTGCCAGCAGTTACGGCATTGCTACATCTTCGGGACAGGATCGGGACTACGAGCAGTACTTC.